This T cell receptor beta chain was obtained from a study of blood T cell repertoires in COVID-19. Study-level information: Samples representing acute and convalescent COVID-19 were sourced from the United States, Italy and Spain. Sources were T cells, B-cell-depleted T cells, or PBMCs; the material itself was cDNA or gDNA.

In the study's own analysis: The assay estimated nucleated cells by amplifying reference gene primers. Here immunoSEQ multiplex PCR was the method, and the copy in TCRdb shows in-frame clones only, minus some. The V and J calls and clone size come from that table; D and trimming were worked out from the DNA. The sample has around 170,000 clones; around 83% are singletons. V dropped 0 bases and J dropped 2 bases, with 8 bases sitting between them. Germline CDR1 is SGHTA and CDR2 is FQGNSA. CDR3 length: 14 residues. This sequence joins TRBV7-2 and TRBJ2-7; tentative D call: TRBD1 (5 bases). The TCR sequence derives from a woman aged 40 to 49 with acute or convalescent COVID-19. Sequenced input: peripheral blood. In DNA form, the CDR3 reads TGTGCCAGCAGCTTAGCCGGCAGGGCCTACGAGCAGTACTTC. This translates into CASSLAGRAYEQYF.